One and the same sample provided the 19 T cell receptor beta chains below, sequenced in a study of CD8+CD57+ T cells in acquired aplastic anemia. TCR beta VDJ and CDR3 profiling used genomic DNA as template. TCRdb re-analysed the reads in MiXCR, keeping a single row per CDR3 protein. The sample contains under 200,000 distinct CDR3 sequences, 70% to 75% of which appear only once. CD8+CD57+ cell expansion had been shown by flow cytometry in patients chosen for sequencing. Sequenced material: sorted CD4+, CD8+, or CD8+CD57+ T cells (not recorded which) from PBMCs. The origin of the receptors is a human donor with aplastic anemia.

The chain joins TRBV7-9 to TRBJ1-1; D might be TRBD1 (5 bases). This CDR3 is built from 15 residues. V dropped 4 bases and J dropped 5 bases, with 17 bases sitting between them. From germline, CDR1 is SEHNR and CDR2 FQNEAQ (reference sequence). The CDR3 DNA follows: TGTGCCAGCAGCTCACCTGTAAAGGGGCGAACTGAAGCTTTCTTT. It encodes CASSSPVKGRTEAFF.

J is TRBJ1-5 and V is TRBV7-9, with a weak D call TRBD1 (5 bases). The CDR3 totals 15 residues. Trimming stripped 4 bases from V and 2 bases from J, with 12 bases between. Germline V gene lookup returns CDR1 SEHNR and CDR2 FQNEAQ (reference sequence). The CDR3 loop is CASSSRGNGNQPQHF. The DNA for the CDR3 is TGTGCCAGCAGCTCTCGGGGGAACGGCAATCAGCCCCAGCATTTT.

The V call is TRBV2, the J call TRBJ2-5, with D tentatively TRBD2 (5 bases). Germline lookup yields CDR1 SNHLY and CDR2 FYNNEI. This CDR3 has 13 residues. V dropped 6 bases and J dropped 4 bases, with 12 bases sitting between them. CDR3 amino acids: CASSVVEGETQYF. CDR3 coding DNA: TGTGCCAGCAGCGTAGTTGAGGGAGAGACCCAGTACTTC.

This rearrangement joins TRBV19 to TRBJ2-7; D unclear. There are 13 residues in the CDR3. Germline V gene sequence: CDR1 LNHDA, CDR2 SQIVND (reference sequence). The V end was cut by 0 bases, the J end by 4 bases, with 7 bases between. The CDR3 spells CASSIDLTYEQYF. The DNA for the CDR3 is TGTGCCAGTAGTATAGACCTAACTTACGAGCAGTACTTC.

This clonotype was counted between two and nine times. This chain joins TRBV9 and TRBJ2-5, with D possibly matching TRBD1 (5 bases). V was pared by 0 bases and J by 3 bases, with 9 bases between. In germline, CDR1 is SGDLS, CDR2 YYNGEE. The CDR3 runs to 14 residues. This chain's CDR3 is CASSVGQGEETQYF. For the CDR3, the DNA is TGTGCCAGCAGCGTAGGGCAGGGCGAAGAGACCCAGTACTTC.

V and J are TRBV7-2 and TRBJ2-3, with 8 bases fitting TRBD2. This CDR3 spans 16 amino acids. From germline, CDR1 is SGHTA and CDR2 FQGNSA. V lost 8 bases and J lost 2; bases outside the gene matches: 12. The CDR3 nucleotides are TGTGCCAGCCCACTGGAAGCGGGAGCGCTCACAGATACGCAGTATTTT. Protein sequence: CASPLEAGALTDTQYF.

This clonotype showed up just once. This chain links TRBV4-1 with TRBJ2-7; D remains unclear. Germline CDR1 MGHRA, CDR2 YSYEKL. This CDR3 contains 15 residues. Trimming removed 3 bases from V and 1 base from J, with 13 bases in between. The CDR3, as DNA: TGCGCCAGCAGCCAGAATGCCGACGAATCCTACGAGCAGTACTTC. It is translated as CASSQNADESYEQYF.

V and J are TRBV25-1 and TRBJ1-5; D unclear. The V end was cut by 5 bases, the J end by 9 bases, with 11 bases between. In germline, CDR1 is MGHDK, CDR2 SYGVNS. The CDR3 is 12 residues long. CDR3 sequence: CASSPSGPPQHF. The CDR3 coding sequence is TGTGCCAGCAGTCCCTCTGGTCCGCCCCAGCATTTT.

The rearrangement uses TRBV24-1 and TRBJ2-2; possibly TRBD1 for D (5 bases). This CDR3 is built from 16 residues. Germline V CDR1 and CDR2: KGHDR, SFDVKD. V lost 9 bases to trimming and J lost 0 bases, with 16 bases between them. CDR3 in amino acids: CATPTDGRTNTGELFF. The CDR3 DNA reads TGTGCCACCCCGACAGATGGACGTACGAACACCGGGGAGCTGTTTTTT.

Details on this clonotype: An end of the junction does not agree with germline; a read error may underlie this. The CDR3 DNA reads as TGTGCCAGCGGTGAAGAATGGGCAGATACGCAGTATTTT. It is translated as CASGEEWADTQYF. The chain uses TRBV25-1 and TRBJ2-3; D is unclear. Germline CDR1 is MGHDK and CDR2 is SYGVNS. The CDR3 is 13 residues long. The full variable domain, with the rest looked up from reference TRBV25-1 and TRBJ2-3, is EADIYQTPRYLVIGTGKKITLECSQTMGHDKMYWYQQDPGMELHLIHYSYGVNSTEKGDLSSESTVSRIRTEHFPLTLESARPSHTSQYLCASGEEWADTQYFGPGTRLTVL.

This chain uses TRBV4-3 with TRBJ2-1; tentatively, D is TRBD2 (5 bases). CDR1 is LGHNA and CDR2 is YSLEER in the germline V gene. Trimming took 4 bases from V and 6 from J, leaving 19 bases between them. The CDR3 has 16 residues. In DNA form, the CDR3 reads TGCGCCAGCAGCCCCTCACACGTAGCGAGGATCAATGAGCAGTTCTTC. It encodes CASSPSHVARINEQFF.

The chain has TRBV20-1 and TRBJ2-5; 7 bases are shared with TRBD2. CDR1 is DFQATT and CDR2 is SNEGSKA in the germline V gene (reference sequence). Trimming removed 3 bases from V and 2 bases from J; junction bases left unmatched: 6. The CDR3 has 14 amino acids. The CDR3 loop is CSARAGVIQETQYF. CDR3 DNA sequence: TGCAGTGCTAGGGCGGGGGTAATACAAGAGACCCAGTACTTC.

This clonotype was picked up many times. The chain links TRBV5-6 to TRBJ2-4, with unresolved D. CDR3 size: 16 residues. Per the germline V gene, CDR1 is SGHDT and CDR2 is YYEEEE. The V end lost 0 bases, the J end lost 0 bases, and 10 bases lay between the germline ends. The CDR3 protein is CASSLDTTLAKNIQYF. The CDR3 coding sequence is TGTGCCAGCAGCTTGGATACGACGCTAGCCAAAAACATTCAGTACTTC.

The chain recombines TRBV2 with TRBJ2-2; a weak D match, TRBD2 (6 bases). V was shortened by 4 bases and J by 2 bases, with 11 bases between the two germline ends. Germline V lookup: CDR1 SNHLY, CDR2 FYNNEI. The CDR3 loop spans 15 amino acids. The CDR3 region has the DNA TGTGCCAGCAGTGTAGAAGCGGGTAACACCGGGGAGCTGTTTTTT. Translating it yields CASSVEAGNTGELFF.

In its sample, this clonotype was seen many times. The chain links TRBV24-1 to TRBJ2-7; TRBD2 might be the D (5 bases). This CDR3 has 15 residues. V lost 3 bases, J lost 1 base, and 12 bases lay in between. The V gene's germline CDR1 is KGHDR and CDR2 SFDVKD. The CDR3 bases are TGTGCCACCAGTGATGCGGGTCGTAATTCCTACGAGCAGTACTTC. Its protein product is CATSDAGRNSYEQYF.

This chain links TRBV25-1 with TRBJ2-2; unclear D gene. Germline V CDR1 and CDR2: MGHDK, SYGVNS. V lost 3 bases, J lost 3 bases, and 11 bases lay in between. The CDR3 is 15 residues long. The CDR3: CASSEGGMHTGELFF. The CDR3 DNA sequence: TGTGCCAGCAGTGAGGGTGGGATGCACACCGGGGAGCTGTTTTTT. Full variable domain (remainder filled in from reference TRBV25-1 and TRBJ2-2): EADIYQTPRYLVIGTGKKITLECSQTMGHDKMYWYQQDPGMELHLIHYSYGVNSTEKGDLSSESTVSRIRTEHFPLTLESARPSHTSQYLCASSEGGMHTGELFFGEGSRLTVL.

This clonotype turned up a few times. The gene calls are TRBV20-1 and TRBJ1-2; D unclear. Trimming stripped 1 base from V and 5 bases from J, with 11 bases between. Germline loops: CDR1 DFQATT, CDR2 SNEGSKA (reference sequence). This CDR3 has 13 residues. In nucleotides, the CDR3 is TGCAGTGCTAGAGGACCGGCCCCATATGGCTACACCTTC. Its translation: CSARGPAPYGYTF.

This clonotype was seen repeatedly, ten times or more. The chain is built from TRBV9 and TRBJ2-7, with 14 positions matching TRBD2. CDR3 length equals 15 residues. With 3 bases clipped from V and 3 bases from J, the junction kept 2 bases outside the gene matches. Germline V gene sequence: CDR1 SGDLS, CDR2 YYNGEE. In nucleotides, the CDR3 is TGTGCCAGCAGCGACGGGACTAGCGGGAGCTACGAGCAGTACTTC. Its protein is CASSDGTSGSYEQYF.

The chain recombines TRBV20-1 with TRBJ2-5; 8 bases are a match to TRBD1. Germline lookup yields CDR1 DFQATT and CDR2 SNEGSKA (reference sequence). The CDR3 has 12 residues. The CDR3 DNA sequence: TGCGGCGCGACAGGGGTGGGTGAGACCCAGTACTTC. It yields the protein CGATGVGETQYF.